A single sample gave rise to the 14 T cell receptor beta chains below, sequenced in a study of early T cells in non-severe SARS-CoV-2 infection. TCRdb fed the 5' RACE reads into MiXCR, producing one record per CDR3 protein. This sample has 30,000 or so distinct CDR3 sequences, with 5.3% found just once. What was sequenced was whole blood. These TCRs come from an adult who was a healthcare worker with PCR-confirmed SARS-CoV-2 infection or an uninfected control (not recorded which).

This clonotype has at least ten counts. A junction boundary mismatches the germline segment, possibly from a read error. The rearrangement links TRBV5-6 to TRBJ2-3; the D gene could be TRBD1 or TRBD2 (6 bases each). The CDR3 is 16 amino acids. Germline CDR1 reads SGHDT; CDR2 reads YYEEEE. The CDR3 loop reads CASRGGSSLSTATQYF. The CDR3 coding sequence is TGTGCCAGCAGAGGGGGGTCGTCCCTAAGCACAGCTACGCAGTATTTT.

This clonotype was counted ten times or more. The rearrangement joins TRBV11-2 to TRBJ2-1; a possible D gene is TRBD1 (5 bases). This CDR3 contains 15 residues. V was cut by 2 bases and J by 1 base, with 9 bases left in between. From germline, CDR1 is SGHAT and CDR2 FQNNGV. CDR3 DNA sequence: TGTGCCAGCAGCTTAAGTAGGGGATCCTACAATGAGCAGTTCTTC. Amino acid sequence: CASSLSRGSYNEQFF.

This clonotype appeared many times. The chain carries TRBV28 and TRBJ2-5; TRBD1 matches 8 bases. V lost 8 bases to trimming and J lost 4 bases; unmatched junction nucleotides: 6. In germline, CDR1 is MDHEN, CDR2 SYDVKM. The CDR3 runs 13 residues. The CDR3 sequence is CASGRGRRETQYF. The DNA of the CDR3 is TGTGCCAGCGGCAGGGGGCGCCGAGAGACCCAGTACTTC.

This clonotype appeared many times. V gene TRBV24-1 combines with J gene TRBJ2-7; 8 bases are shared with TRBD1. The V gene's germline CDR1 is KGHDR and CDR2 SFDVKD. The CDR3 has 16 amino acids. The V and J ends lost 6 bases and 5 bases, in that order; junction bases with no gene match: 14. Written as DNA, the CDR3 is TGTGCCACCAGTACTCGCGCTGGGGACAGGTACCACGAGCAGTACTTC. As protein: CATSTRAGDRYHEQYF.

This clonotype was picked up many times. The chain employs TRBV20-1 and TRBJ2-7; D is perhaps TRBD1 (5 bases). V lost 4 bases and J lost 6, with 25 bases in between. The CDR3 contains 16 residues. Looked up from germline, CDR1 is DFQATT and CDR2 is SNEGSKA (reference sequence). The CDR3 bases are TGCAGTGCTATTACAAGGCAGGGTCGGCTCTCGCGCGAGCAGTACTTC. Protein: CSAITRQGRLSREQYF.

Ten or more counts support this clonotype. The chain joins TRBV6-2 or TRBV6-3 to TRBJ1-1; D gene ambiguous. In germline, CDR1 is MNHEY, CDR2 SVGEGT. Trimming removed 10 bases from V and 4 bases from J, with 16 bases in between. The CDR3 length is 13 residues. The CDR3 region is CATLSGWGTEAFF. The DNA for the CDR3 is TGTGCCACCCTATCGGGGTGGGGCACTGAAGCTTTCTTT.

This clonotype came up many times. The J gene is TRBJ2-1, the V gene TRBV10-2; D unclear. The V gene lost 4 bases and the J gene lost 6 bases, with 10 bases spanning the gap. Germline lookup yields CDR1 WSHSY and CDR2 SAAADI. This CDR3 is 13 amino acids long. CDR3: CASSVRRGNEQFF. As DNA, the CDR3 is TGCGCCAGCAGTGTTCGCCGCGGCAATGAGCAGTTCTTC.

There are a few counts of this clonotype. This chain uses TRBV5-6 with TRBJ2-1; no clear D. Per the germline V gene, CDR1 is SGHDT and CDR2 is YYEEEE. Trimming removed 4 bases at V and 5 bases at J, with 7 bases between. CDR3 size: 12 residues. For the CDR3, the DNA is TGTGCCAGCAGCACCAACAACAATGAGCAGTTCTTC. Translated: CASSTNNNEQFF.

In this sample, this clonotype turned up many times. The chain couples TRBV7-6 to TRBJ2-3; TRBD2 agrees at 11 bases. Trimming at V came to 5 bases and at J to 3 bases, leaving 10 bases not matched to a gene. The CDR3 spans 17 residues. The germline gives CDR1 SGHVS, CDR2 FNYEAQ. Here the CDR3 reads CASSPRIAGGPTDTQYF. The CDR3 coding sequence is TGTGCCAGCAGCCCCCGGATAGCGGGAGGGCCGACAGATACGCAGTATTTT. The full variable domain, with the rest looked up from reference TRBV7-6 and TRBJ2-3, is GAGVSQSPRYKVTKRGQDVALRCDPISGHVSLYWYRQALGQGPEFLTYFNYEAQQDKSGLPNDRFSAERPEGSISTLTIQRTEQRDSAMYRCASSPRIAGGPTDTQYFGPGTRLTVL.

This clonotype was recorded many times. The DNA for the CDR3 is TGTGCCAGCAGTTTAGCACAGGGAGATGGCTACACCTTC. It encodes CASSLAQGDGYTF. The rearrangement links TRBV5-6 to TRBJ1-2, with D tentatively TRBD1 (6 bases). Trimming took 5 bases from V and 6 from J, leaving 14 bases between them. From germline, CDR1 is SGHDT and CDR2 YYEEEE. There are 13 residues in the CDR3.

This clonotype appeared many times. The genes are TRBV20-1 and TRBJ1-1, with D perhaps matching TRBD1 (6 bases). V was trimmed by 0 bases and J by 5 bases, leaving 16 bases between them. The CDR3 extends over 15 amino acids. CDR1 DFQATT and CDR2 SNEGSKA come from the germline V gene (reference sequence). The CDR3 DNA reads TGCAGTGCTAGAGATTGGAGGGGGGTACGGACTGAAGCTTTCTTT. It encodes CSARDWRGVRTEAFF.

Many counts were recorded for this clonotype. The chain links TRBV20-1 to TRBJ2-7; TRBD1 might be the D (6 bases). The CDR3 spans 13 residues. Trimming left V 1 base short and J 5 bases short, with 12 bases between. Germline V lookup: CDR1 DFQATT, CDR2 SNEGSKA (reference sequence). The CDR3 sequence: CSARVQGQDEQYF. In DNA form, the CDR3 reads TGCAGTGCTAGAGTGCAGGGGCAGGACGAGCAGTACTTC.

This clonotype occurred many times. The gene calls are TRBV6-2 or TRBV6-3 and TRBJ1-5; TRBD1 is a possible D gene (6 bases). This CDR3 is built from 15 residues. The V end lost 6 bases, the J end lost 0 bases, and 12 bases lay between the germline ends. The germline gives CDR1 MNHEY, CDR2 SVGEGT. The chain's CDR3 is CASRRTEYSNQPQHF. The CDR3 DNA is TGTGCCAGCAGACGGACAGAGTATAGCAATCAGCCCCAGCATTTT.

Ten or more counts support this clonotype. The chain recombines TRBV28 with TRBJ1-5; TRBD1 matches 9 bases. Germline trimming cut 6 bases from V and 4 bases from J; bases unmatched to any gene: 10. This CDR3 has 16 amino acids. Germline-derived CDR1 and CDR2 are MDHEN and SYDVKM. CDR3 residues: CASSSRGQGWNQPQHF. In DNA, the CDR3 is TGTGCCAGCAGCTCCCGGGGACAGGGATGGAATCAGCCCCAGCATTTT.